The entry that follows covers one T cell receptor beta chain sequence. Its specificity is unknown. This entry is derived from a study of T cell responses to AZD1222 COVID-19 vaccine. The assay was immunoSEQ multiplex PCR, and TCRdb's table has in-frame clones only and misses some. The data hold some 80,000 clones, with about 80% observed a single time. Study-level findings and limits: Increases in Spike-specific TCR breadth and depth were seen after two AZD1222 doses. Along spike, vaccine-associated CD4 TCRs were found throughout, with dominance at 160-218 and 743-854. In the spike-specific TCR repertoire, nearly half reportedly target unmutated variant regions.

The germline gives CDR1 SEHNR, CDR2 FQNEAQ (reference sequence). This CDR3 spans 15 amino acids. J was trimmed by 2 bases and V by 6 bases; bases with no gene match: 9. The sample here was peripheral blood, taken 28 days after the second dose of the MenACWY control vaccine. The chain carries TRBV7-9 and TRBJ1-2; 7 positions agree with TRBD1. The clonotype comes from an adult who received the MenACWY meningococcal vaccine as a control. The CDR3 nucleotides read TGTGCCAGCAGTACGGACAGGCCGTTCAACTATGGCTACACCTTC. Translating it yields CASSTDRPFNYGYTF.